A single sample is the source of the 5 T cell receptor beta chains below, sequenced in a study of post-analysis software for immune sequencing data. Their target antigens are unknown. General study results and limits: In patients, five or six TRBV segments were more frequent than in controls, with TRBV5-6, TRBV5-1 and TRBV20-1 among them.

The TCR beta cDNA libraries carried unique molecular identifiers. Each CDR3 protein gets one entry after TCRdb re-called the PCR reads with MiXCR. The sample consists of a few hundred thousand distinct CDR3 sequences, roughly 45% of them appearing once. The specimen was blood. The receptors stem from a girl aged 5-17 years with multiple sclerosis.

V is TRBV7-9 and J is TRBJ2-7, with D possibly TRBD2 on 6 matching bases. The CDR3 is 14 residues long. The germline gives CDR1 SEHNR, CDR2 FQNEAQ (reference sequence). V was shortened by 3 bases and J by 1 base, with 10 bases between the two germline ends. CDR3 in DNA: TGTGCCAGCAGCTTTGCGGGAAGATCCTACGAGCAGTACTTC. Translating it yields CASSFAGRSYEQYF.

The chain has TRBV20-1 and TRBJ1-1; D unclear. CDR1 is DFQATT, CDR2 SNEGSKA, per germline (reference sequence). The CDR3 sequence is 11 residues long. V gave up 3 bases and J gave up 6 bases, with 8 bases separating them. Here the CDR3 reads CSARHQAEAFF. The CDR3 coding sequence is TGCAGTGCTAGGCATCAGGCTGAAGCTTTCTTT.

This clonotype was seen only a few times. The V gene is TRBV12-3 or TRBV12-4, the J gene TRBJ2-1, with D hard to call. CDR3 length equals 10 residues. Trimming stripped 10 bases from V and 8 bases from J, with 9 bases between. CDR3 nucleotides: TGTGCCACGAAAGGCGATGAGCAGTTCTTC. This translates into CATKGDEQFF.

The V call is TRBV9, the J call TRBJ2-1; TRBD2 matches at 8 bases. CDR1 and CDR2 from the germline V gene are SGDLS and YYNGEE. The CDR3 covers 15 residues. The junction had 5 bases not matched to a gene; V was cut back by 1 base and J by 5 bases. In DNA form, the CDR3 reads TGTGCCAGCAGCGTATGGCGGGAGGCCCACAATGAGCAGTTCTTC. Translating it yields CASSVWREAHNEQFF.

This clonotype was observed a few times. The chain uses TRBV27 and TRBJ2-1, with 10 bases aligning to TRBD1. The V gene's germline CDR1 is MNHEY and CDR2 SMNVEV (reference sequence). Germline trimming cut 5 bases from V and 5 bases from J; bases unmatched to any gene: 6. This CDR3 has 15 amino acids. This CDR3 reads CASSMTGGWNNEQFF. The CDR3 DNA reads TGTGCCAGCAGTATGACAGGGGGCTGGAACAATGAGCAGTTCTTC.